This TCR beta chain was identified during a study of response to subunit inactivated influenza vaccine. General study findings and limits: The authors proposed limited new T cell recruitment per seasonal influenza vaccination.

Trimming left V 3 bases short and J 1 base short, with 3 bases between. This CDR3 comprises 12 residues. The germline V gene has CDR1 SEHNR and CDR2 FQNEAQ (reference sequence). There are a few counts of this clonotype. The antigen is unknown. TCRdb itself ran the RT-PCR reads through MiXCR, one entry per CDR3 protein. The sample includes roughly 160,000 distinct CDR3 sequences, 9.5% to 13% of them seen just once. The TCR originated in a man between 50 and 59 years old who received an inactivated influenza vaccine. The rearrangement links TRBV7-9 to TRBJ1-1; D unclear. The sample in question was non-naive T cells sorted from PBMCs, obtained roughly 6 weeks after vaccination. This chain's CDR3 is CASSFENTEAFF. The CDR3 DNA reads TGTGCCAGCAGCTTTGAGAACACTGAAGCTTTCTTT.